Each of the 21 T cell receptor beta chains below was sequenced from the same sample in a study of cytomegalovirus exposure and HLA in healthy donors. The PCR had 60 Vbeta and 13 Jbeta primers. Generated by immunoSEQ multiplex PCR, the TCRdb table keeps only in-frame clones and is missing some. The table lists fewer than 200,000 clones, around 75% of them singletons, with less than 5.5% in the top ten. The sequencing input was PBMCs. These receptors came from a male donor in good health and CMV-seronegative.

This chain links TRBV23-1 with TRBJ2-5; perhaps TRBD1 as D (5 bases). TRBV23-1 has ORF status, its function being uncertain. The V and J ends lost 7 bases and 0 bases respectively, with 12 bases between them. The CDR3 spans 14 residues. This chain's CDR3 is CASTQNRNQETQYF. The CDR3 nucleotides read TGCGCCAGCACCCAGAACAGGAACCAAGAGACCCAGTACTTC.

The chain has TRBV7-2 and TRBJ2-1; 9 bases fit TRBD1. This CDR3 has 16 amino acids. In germline, CDR1 is SGHTA, CDR2 FQGNSA. Trimming at V came to 2 bases and at J to 1 base, leaving 3 bases not matched to a gene. The CDR3 loop is CASSLLGTGSYNEQFF. CDR3 nucleotide sequence: TGTGCCAGCAGCTTACTCGGGACAGGGTCCTACAATGAGCAGTTCTTC.

The J gene is TRBJ2-7, the V gene TRBV28; D might be TRBD2 (6 bases). The ends were cut back, 4 bases at V and 1 base at J, with 8 bases in the middle. Germline V gene lookup returns CDR1 MDHEN and CDR2 SYDVKM. The CDR3 runs to 13 residues. CDR3 nucleotides: TGTGCCAGCAGTTGGGGACTTTCCTACGAGCAGTACTTC. Protein product: CASSWGLSYEQYF.

This chain links TRBV19 with TRBJ1-2; TRBD1 might be the D (5 bases). The V end was cut by 5 bases, the J end by 4 bases, with 11 bases between. The CDR3 has 13 residues. Germline assignment: CDR1 LNHDA and CDR2 SQIVND (reference sequence). CDR3 DNA: TGTGCCAGTAGTGTAGGACATAGCTATGGCTACACCTTC. Translating it yields CASSVGHSYGYTF.

The chain couples TRBV30 to TRBJ2-1, with 7 positions matching TRBD2. V dropped 5 bases and J dropped 0; count of bases not matched to a gene: 4. This CDR3 is built from 14 residues. Per germline, CDR1 GTSNPN and CDR2 SVGIG (reference sequence). Here the CDR3 DNA reads TGTGCCTGGGTCAGCGGGAACTCCTACAATGAGCAGTTCTTC. Residues: CAWVSGNSYNEQFF.

This chain connects TRBV27 to TRBJ2-5, with TRBD1 as a possible D gene (6 bases). The DNA end favors TRBJ2-7, so the J call may be wrong. CDR1 is MNHEY, CDR2 SMNVEV, per germline (reference sequence). The CDR3 is made up of 13 amino acids. CDR3 amino acids: CASSWGQTYEQYF. Here the CDR3 DNA reads TGTGCCAGCAGCTGGGGACAAACCTACGAGCAGTACTTC.

This chain uses TRBV6-5 with TRBJ2-3; TRBD2 might be the D (6 bases). Trimming cost V 6 bases and J 5 bases, with 18 bases left between them. CDR3 length: 15 amino acids. CDR1 MNHEY and CDR2 SVGAGI come from the germline V gene. CDR3 nucleotide sequence: TGTGCCAGCAGACTAGGGACTTGGGCCCAAGATACGCAGTATTTT. This gives the protein CASRLGTWAQDTQYF.

This clone has only one observation. This chain links TRBV18 with TRBJ2-7; no firm D call. V was trimmed by 4 bases and J by 3 bases, leaving 10 bases between them. The CDR3 is 13 residues long. The V gene's germline CDR1 is KGHSH and CDR2 LQKENI. In nucleotides, the CDR3 is TGTGCCAGCTCACTTGGGCTCCTCTACGAGCAGTACTTC. Amino acids: CASSLGLLYEQYF.

V usage is TRBV7-9 and J usage is TRBJ2-7; a possible D gene is TRBD1 (5 bases). Germline V lookup: CDR1 SEHNR, CDR2 FQNEAQ (reference sequence). This CDR3 is built from 13 residues. Trimming removed 6 bases at V and 0 bases at J, with 9 bases between. This CDR3 reads CASRTGTSYEQYF. The CDR3 DNA sequence: TGTGCCAGCAGAACAGGTACCTCCTACGAGCAGTACTTC.

V usage is TRBV19 and J usage is TRBJ1-1; D might be TRBD1 (5 bases). Germline CDR1 reads LNHDA; CDR2 reads SQIVND (reference sequence). This CDR3 comprises 15 residues. Trimming pared 3 bases from V and 0 bases from J, leaving 11 bases between. CDR3 sequence: CASSIAGNVNTEAFF. The CDR3 DNA reads as TGTGCCAGTAGTATCGCAGGGAATGTGAACACTGAAGCTTTCTTT.

The chain recombines TRBV4-1 with TRBJ1-6; D gene ambiguous. Germline CDR1 reads MGHRA; CDR2 reads YSYEKL. V shed 5 bases and J shed 0 bases, with 14 bases lying between them. The CDR3 consists of 17 residues. CDR3: CASSLDRSGSYNSPLHF. As DNA, the CDR3 is TGCGCCAGCAGCTTAGACCGGTCGGGCTCCTATAATTCACCCCTCCACTTT.

This clone was seen once. The CDR3: CASSSRLAGGGETQYF. In DNA, the CDR3 is TGTGCCAGCAGCTCCCGACTAGCGGGAGGAGGAGAGACCCAGTACTTC. The chain links TRBV7-8 to TRBJ2-5, with 13 bases identical to TRBD2. CDR1 SGHVS and CDR2 FQNEAQ come from the germline V gene. This CDR3 spans 16 amino acids. V lost 4 bases, J lost 4 bases, and 6 bases stayed unmatched.

The chain joins TRBV27 to TRBJ1-1; D is perhaps TRBD1 (6 bases). This CDR3 has 13 amino acids. Trimming removed 5 bases at V and 7 bases at J, with 14 bases between. Germline assignment: CDR1 MNHEY and CDR2 SMNVEV (reference sequence). CDR3 sequence (DNA): TGTGCCAGCAGTCCCATTGGACAGTATGAAGCTTTCTTT. It yields the protein CASSPIGQYEAFF.

The rearrangement uses TRBV30 and TRBJ2-5; no clear D gene. CDR1 is GTSNPN and CDR2 is SVGIG in the germline V gene (reference sequence). The CDR3 is made up of 13 amino acids. V lost 2 bases, J lost 5 bases, and 12 bases lay in between. Here the CDR3 DNA reads TGTGCCTGGAGTCCCGGAGTCCCGGAGACCCAGTACTTC. It is translated as CAWSPGVPETQYF.

This clone was seen more than once but under ten times. This sequence joins TRBV2 and TRBJ2-5; tentatively, D is TRBD2 (5 bases). CDR1 is SNHLY and CDR2 is FYNNEI in the germline V gene. The CDR3 sequence is 15 residues long. V gave up 8 bases and J gave up 3 bases, with 19 bases separating them. CDR3 nucleotides: TGTGCCAGCTCCCGATCGGTAGCGTCGAAAGAGACCCAGTACTTC. This codes for CASSRSVASKETQYF.

This chain links TRBV9 with TRBJ2-5, with 7 nucleotides matching TRBD2. Germline CDR1 is SGDLS and CDR2 is YYNGEE. The CDR3 has 17 amino acids. Trimming cost V 3 bases and J 5 bases; bases outside gene matches: 16. Here the CDR3 DNA reads TGTGCCAGCAGCGGTTATGGGGGGGACGAGCCCTGGGAGACCCAGTACTTC. This sequence encodes CASSGYGGDEPWETQYF.

The chain has TRBV7-6 and TRBJ2-7, with 9 bases that match TRBD1. Germline CDR1 SGHVS, CDR2 FNYEAQ. V shed 7 bases and J 5 bases; nucleotides not matched to a gene: 12. This CDR3 spans 15 amino acids. As DNA, the CDR3 is TGTGCCAGCACCAATACTGGGACAGGGATCCACGAGCAGTACTTC. Protein: CASTNTGTGIHEQYF.

The chain has TRBV5-1 and TRBJ1-1; the match to TRBD1 covers 12 bases. Germline V CDR1 and CDR2: SGHRS, YFSETQ. The V and J ends lost 4 bases and 3 bases, in that order; junction bases with no gene match: 7. The length of the CDR3 is 16 residues. CDR3 amino acids: CASSGRDRGQDTEAFF. In DNA form, the CDR3 reads TGCGCCAGCAGCGGCCGGGACAGGGGGCAAGACACTGAAGCTTTCTTT.

The J gene is TRBJ2-3, the V gene TRBV30; 7 nucleotides line up with TRBD2. CDR1 and CDR2 (germline): GTSNPN, SVGIG (reference sequence). V trimming: 4 bases; J trimming: 4 bases; junction bases outside the gene matches: 8. This CDR3 is built from 14 residues. In nucleotides, the CDR3 is TGTGCCTGGACCGGCGGGAGAGGAGCAGATACGCAGTATTTT. Protein sequence: CAWTGGRGADTQYF.

The chain is built from TRBV9 and TRBJ2-1; TRBD2 aligns across 7 bases. V was clipped by 0 bases and J by 7 bases; unmatched bases: 7. The germline V gene has CDR1 SGDLS and CDR2 YYNGEE. CDR3 length: 15 amino acids. CDR3 region: CASSVAGLEENEQFF. CDR3 bases: TGTGCCAGCAGCGTAGCCGGACTAGAGGAGAATGAGCAGTTCTTC.

The rearrangement uses TRBV6-5 and TRBJ2-5; tentative D call: TRBD1 (6 bases). Trimming removed 4 bases at V and 11 bases at J, with 20 bases between. Germline loops: CDR1 MNHEY, CDR2 SVGAGI. The CDR3 length is 14 residues. The CDR3, as DNA: TGTGCCAGCAGTTTATACAGGGATCGTCGTGAGCAGTACTTC. Amino acids: CASSLYRDRREQYF.